The text below deals with one T cell receptor beta chain. The antigen is undetermined. The PCR employed 60 Vbeta primers together with 13 Jbeta primers. Repertoires were generated with immunoSEQ multiplex PCR, while TCRdb's copy carries only in-frame clones and drops some. This table holds about 120,000 clones, about 78% found once. These data come from a study of cytomegalovirus exposure and HLA in healthy donors. Overall study: Of the donors genotyped, several hundred in all, 80% to 85% fell in the Caucasian-associated ancestry cluster.

Broader study findings: The study listed approximately 160 cytomegalovirus-associated TCR beta chains.

The germline V gene encodes CDR1 SGHAT and CDR2 FQNNGV. The J segment lost 10 bases and the V segment lost 3 bases, leaving 7 bases of the junction unmatched. The CDR3 spans 13 residues. The chain employs TRBV11-2 and TRBJ2-3; 7 bases line up with TRBD2. The sample comprised PBMCs. The TCR comes from a female donor in good health and CMV-seronegative. CDR3 sequence (DNA): TGTGCCAGCAGCTTGGGGGGGGGTGTTGCGCAGTATTTT. It yields the protein CASSLGGGVAQYF.